This T cell receptor (beta chain) was sequenced during a study of monozygotic twins with inflammatory bowel disease (dated by TCRdb to the late 2010s). About the investigation overall: In total, roughly 30 monozygotic twin pairs made up the full study: 19 Danish pairs, all IBD-discordant, plus nine German pairs, of which four were IBD-concordant and five were IBD-discordant. Disease-associated traits were sought mainly through comparisons between IBD patients and their genetically identical healthy co-twins within discordant pairs. Each individual had, on average, about 151 000 unique TCRalpha sequences and 181 000 unique TCRbeta sequences available for analysis.

The library was built by means of 5' RACE. For each TCR library, 3,000 to 4,000 ng of total RNA was used. For each sample, cDNA was synthesized in eight separate reactions using SMARTScribe reverse transcriptase. During cDNA synthesis, template switching was used to introduce unique molecular identifiers that contained a 6-nucleotide sample barcode. Two nested PCRs of approximately 16 and 10 cycles amplified the TCRalpha and TCRbeta cDNA, and bead purification followed each PCR. Before amplification, the cDNA was both treated with uracil DNA-glycosylase and purified with the QIAquick PCR purification kit. The second PCR was the step at which Illumina TruSeq-compatible adapters and sample-specific barcodes were added. Library quality and concentration were checked on TapeStation and Qubit, and libraries were pooled at about 5 ng each. Pooled libraries were sequenced on an Illumina HiSeq2500 single-index Rapid Run with 2 x 100 bp reads and custom sequencing primers. As for how the authors treated the data: MiGEC version 1.2.6 was used for UMI-based consensus assembly, which corrected PCR and sequencing errors. V(D)J alignment, clonotype assembly and CDR3 extraction were performed with MiXCR version 2.1.1. To normalise gene usage, clonotype sharing and MAIT/NKT TCR abundance, the analysis used the top 1000, 10 000 and 20 000 clonotypes per sample. Diversity was computed as the inverse Simpson index with the vegan R package after downsampling to 27 000 UMIs. Paired Mann-Whitney U tests were applied to discordant twin pairs, and Benjamini-Hochberg correction was used for multiple testing. Once TCRdb had reprocessed the reads, it stored one entry per CDR3 protein sequence and supplied no DNA. TCRdb, not the authors, supplied the V and J calls. This sample's table lists about 210,000 distinct CDR3 sequences. The ten largest clones take up less than 9% of the sample.

The paper's findings and limits, for the study overall: Concordant and discordant twins showed no difference in repertoire similarity, possibly because of limited statistical power. The analysis was unable to tell apart different T cell subtypes. Measured by the inverse Simpson index, TCRbeta repertoire diversity was lower in IBD patients than in their healthy co-twins. Background noise and inter-individual variability may have been introduced into the repertoires by the differing immunosuppressive treatments among patients. IBD patients shared fewer clonotypes with other individuals than healthy twins did, most markedly in patients showing signs of disease activity. No single strong signal or clonotype linked to IBD turned up in the results, so the idea that one exists was not supported.

As regards this clonotype: Its antigen remains unidentified.

From each donor, a roughly 2.3 ml peripheral blood sample was drawn into PAXgene tubes and stored at -80 degrees C. Without any T cell sorting, total RNA was extracted from whole blood using the PAXgene blood miRNA kit on an automated QIAcube. Peripheral blood from monozygotic twin pairs concordant or discordant for inflammatory bowel disease was subjected to deep TCRalpha and TCRbeta repertoire profiling with unique molecular barcoding. Smoking habits were recorded for all twin pairs, and individuals were classified as current, former or never smokers. The TCR sequence derives from a human donor with ulcerative colitis or Crohn's disease, or a healthy co-twin of an affected twin (not recorded which). Sequences were obtained from blood.

The CDR3 reads as follows: CSIRDNSYEQYF. This receptor chain uses TRBV29-1 and TRBJ2-7. The germline V gene supplies CDR1 SQVTM and CDR2 ANQGSEA. The CDR3 contains 12 residues, cysteine and phenylalanine counted. No DNA is recorded.